These 25 T cell receptor beta chains were all obtained from the same sample, sequenced in a study of blood T cell repertoires in COVID-19. The repertoire was sequenced with immunoSEQ multiplex PCR; TCRdb's copy has only in-frame clones and lacks some. The sample carries a few hundred thousand clones, just under 90% recorded once. Sample: PBMCs or T cells enriched from blood (not recorded which). The receptor set was obtained from a woman in her forties or fifties who had been exposed to COVID-19.

The chain carries TRBV7-2 and TRBJ1-6; the match to TRBD1 covers 10 bases. Germline V gene data show CDR1 as SGHTA and CDR2 as FQGNSA. The J segment lost 6 bases and the V segment lost 4 bases, leaving 3 bases of the junction unmatched. This CDR3 has 15 residues. The CDR3 protein is CASSWGTGANSPLHF. CDR3 in DNA: TGTGCCAGCAGCTGGGGGACAGGGGCTAATTCACCCCTCCACTTT. The complete variable domain, with remaining parts taken from reference TRBV7-2 and TRBJ1-6, reads GAGVSQSPSNKVTEKGKDVELRCDPISGHTALYWYRQSLGQGLEFLIYFQGNSAPDKSGLPSDRFSAERTGGSVSTLTIQRTQQEDSAVYLCASSWGTGANSPLHFGNGTRLTVT.

This clone has just one count. This rearrangement joins TRBV18 to TRBJ2-1, with 11 bases that match TRBD2. CDR3 length: 18 amino acids. The J segment lost 5 bases and the V segment lost 3 bases, leaving 12 bases of the junction unmatched. The germline gives CDR1 KGHSH, CDR2 LQKENI. CDR3 residues: CASSPLSIVAGGNNEQFF. CDR3 in DNA: TGTGCCAGCTCACCTCTCTCAATCGTAGCGGGGGGGAACAATGAGCAGTTCTTC.

The rearrangement uses TRBV28 and TRBJ2-7; D is possibly TRBD1 (5 bases). Germline CDR1 reads MDHEN; CDR2 reads SYDVKM. V was clipped by 10 bases and J by 3 bases, with 22 bases between them. CDR3 length: 15 amino acids. The CDR3 DNA reads as TGTGCCACCCGACCTCAGGGATTAGGTAGCTACGAGCAGTACTTC. This encodes CATRPQGLGSYEQYF.

This clone has just a few counts. This sequence joins TRBV6-5 and TRBJ1-2, with 10 positions matching TRBD1. The trim removed 10 bases at V and 8 bases at J, leaving 10 bases unmatched. The germline V gene has CDR1 MNHEY and CDR2 SVGAGI. The CDR3 totals 13 residues. CDR3 residues: CATRSDRGSGYTF. DNA for the CDR3: TGTGCCACTCGCTCGGACAGGGGGAGCGGCTACACCTTC.

The chain joins TRBV19 to TRBJ1-2, with 9 nucleotides matching TRBD1. V was pared by 5 bases and J by 4 bases, with 8 bases of the junction left unmatched. This CDR3 has 15 residues. The germline V gene encodes CDR1 LNHDA and CDR2 SQIVND (reference sequence). The CDR3 loop reads CASSPRDRVAYGYTF. CDR3 DNA: TGTGCCAGTAGTCCCCGGGACAGGGTGGCCTATGGCTACACCTTC.

This clone appeared once. This chain links TRBV30 with TRBJ2-3; 8 bases agree with TRBD2. Looked up from germline, CDR1 is GTSNPN and CDR2 is SVGIG (reference sequence). V shed 6 bases, J shed 13 bases, and the junction held 12 bases outside the gene matches. CDR3 length equals 12 residues. The CDR3, as DNA: TGTGCCTGCCACTTGGGAGCGGGGGTTGAGTATTTT. Translated: CACHLGAGVEYF.

The chain uses TRBV5-4 and TRBJ1-2, with a possible D match to TRBD1 (6 bases). Trimming stripped 0 bases from V and 7 bases from J, with 7 bases between. Per germline, CDR1 SGHNT and CDR2 YYREEE (reference sequence). This CDR3 contains 12 residues. CDR3 amino acids: CASSLDRVGYTF. The DNA for the CDR3 is TGTGCCAGCAGCTTGGACAGGGTTGGCTACACCTTC.

The chain is built from TRBV28 and TRBJ2-1; 11 nucleotides line up with TRBD2. Germline V CDR1 and CDR2: MDHEN, SYDVKM. CDR3 length: 15 amino acids. Unmatched junction bases numbered 2, after V lost 2 bases and J lost 5 bases. The CDR3 DNA follows: TGTGCCAGCAGTTTACTAGCGGGGGGAAACAATGAGCAGTTCTTC. It yields the protein CASSLLAGGNNEQFF.

The J gene is TRBJ2-7, the V gene TRBV3-1 (or the pseudogene TRBV3-2), with 7 bases that match TRBD2. The CDR3 is 14 residues long. Germline V CDR1 and CDR2: LGHDT, YNNKEL (reference sequence). The ends lost 7 bases at V and 3 bases at J; junction bases unmatched: 9. CDR3: CASTPYGGSYEQYF. The CDR3 nucleotides are TGTGCCAGCACCCCTTATGGCGGGAGCTACGAGCAGTACTTC.

The chain combines TRBV15 with TRBJ2-1; the match to TRBD2 covers 9 bases. The CDR3 totals 14 residues. The germline V gene has CDR1 LNHNV and CDR2 YYDKDF (reference sequence). The V and J ends lost 4 bases and 11 bases, in that order; junction bases with no gene match: 9. CDR3 bases: TGTGCCACCAGCATGGAGCGGGGGGTCTATCAGCAGTTCTTC. Protein product: CATSMERGVYQQFF.

The chain couples TRBV21-1 to TRBJ1-5. TRBV21-1 is a documented pseudogene. This CDR3 spans 19 amino acids. The CDR3 nucleotides are TGTGCCAGCAGCAAAGGTCTTAAGGACGGTGACTATAGCAATCAGCCCCAGCATTTT. Its translation is CASSKGLKDGDYSNQPQHF.

The V call is TRBV7-8, the J call TRBJ2-1, with TRBD2 matching 7 bases. The CDR3 has 12 amino acids. Germline assignment: CDR1 SGHVS and CDR2 FQNEAQ. J gave up 7 bases and V 7 bases, and 4 bases lay outside the gene matches. The CDR3 reads CASTRGGNEQFF. In DNA, the CDR3 is TGTGCCAGCACCCGCGGGGGTAATGAGCAGTTCTTC.

This chain links TRBV3-1 (or the pseudogene TRBV3-2) with TRBJ1-6; D might be TRBD1 (6 bases). This CDR3 spans 14 amino acids. V was pared by 4 bases and J by 6 bases, with 10 bases between. The germline V gene encodes CDR1 LGHDT and CDR2 YNNKEL (reference sequence). This CDR3 reads CASSRTEFNSPLHF. The CDR3 DNA reads as TGTGCCAGCAGCCGGACAGAATTTAATTCACCCCTCCACTTT.

The CDR3 spells CASSLGADSPLHF. In nucleotides, the CDR3 is TGCGCCAGCAGCTTGGGGGCCGATTCACCCCTCCACTTT. The V and J genes are TRBV5-1 and TRBJ1-6; the D is unclear. The CDR3 totals 13 residues. The germline gives CDR1 SGHRS, CDR2 YFSETQ. Trimming removed 0 bases at V and 8 bases at J, with 6 bases between.

The chain employs TRBV3-1 (or the pseudogene TRBV3-2) and TRBJ2-2; a weak D match, TRBD2 (6 bases). V shed 0 bases and J shed 7 bases, with 18 bases lying between them. CDR1 LGHDT and CDR2 YNNKEL come from the germline V gene (reference sequence). The CDR3 covers 17 residues. The CDR3 bases are TGTGCCAGCAGCCAAGACTGGAGGCTAGCCGGGGGCGGGGAGCTGTTTTTT. Translation: CASSQDWRLAGGGELFF.

V is TRBV24-1 and J is TRBJ2-5; the match to TRBD1 covers 12 bases. The germline V gene encodes CDR1 KGHDR and CDR2 SFDVKD. This CDR3 spans 16 amino acids. The ends lost 2 bases at V and 4 bases at J; junction bases unmatched: 4. The CDR3 spells CATSDSGTGGGETQYF. CDR3 bases: TGTGCCACCAGTGATTCGGGGACAGGGGGCGGAGAGACCCAGTACTTC.

This clone was counted once. The chain recombines TRBV2 with TRBJ1-1, with D tentatively TRBD1 (6 bases). CDR3 length equals 17 residues. The V and J ends lost 7 bases and 1 base respectively, with 22 bases between them. In germline, CDR1 is SNHLY, CDR2 FYNNEI. The CDR3 region is CASTLQGLIHTNTEAFF. The CDR3, as DNA: TGTGCCAGCACCCTCCAGGGGCTAATACATACGAACACTGAAGCTTTCTTT.

The rearrangement links TRBV4-2 to TRBJ2-7, with 7 bases that match TRBD2. Trimming at V came to 1 base and at J to 13 bases, leaving 13 bases not matched to a gene. Germline V gene lookup returns CDR1 LGHNA and CDR2 YNFKEQ. The length of the CDR3 is 14 residues. In DNA form, the CDR3 reads TGTGCCAGCAGCCAAGGTTATTCGGGGGGATCCTTATACTTC. Translated: CASSQGYSGGSLYF.

This clone was found a few times. This chain joins TRBV9 and TRBJ2-1; TRBD2 matches 7 bases. Losses at the gene ends were 4 bases for V and 0 bases for J; bases not matched to a gene: 4. This CDR3 comprises 15 residues. Looked up from germline, CDR1 is SGDLS and CDR2 is YYNGEE. CDR3 DNA sequence: TGTGCCAGCAGCAACGGGGGGAACTCCTACAATGAGCAGTTCTTC. It encodes CASSNGGNSYNEQFF. Complete variable domain (other parts from reference TRBV9 and TRBJ2-1): DSGVTQTPKHLITATGQRVTLRCSPRSGDLSVYWYQQSLDQGLQFLIQYYNGEERAKGNILERFSAQQFPDLHSELNLSSLELGDSALYFCASSNGGNSYNEQFFGPGTRLTVL.

Written as DNA, the CDR3 is TGTGCCAGCAGCCAATTATCCGCGGACACTGAAGCTTTCTTT. Translating gives CASSQLSADTEAFF. V usage is TRBV16 and J usage is TRBJ1-1, with unresolved D. The V and J ends lost 1 base and 3 bases respectively, with 9 bases between them. CDR1 is KGHSY and CDR2 is FQNENV in the germline V gene. The CDR3 runs 14 residues.

This sequence joins TRBV4-1 and TRBJ1-1, with D unresolved. This CDR3 is 14 amino acids long. The V end lost 1 base, the J end lost 13 bases, and 19 bases lay between the germline ends. The germline V gene encodes CDR1 MGHRA and CDR2 YSYEKL. The CDR3 here is CASSQVLGPTGVFF. CDR3 bases: TGCGCCAGCAGCCAAGTTCTCGGCCCGACCGGGGTTTTCTTT.

The chain links TRBV3-1 (or the pseudogene TRBV3-2) to TRBJ2-3; D is perhaps TRBD1 (5 bases). This CDR3 has 18 residues. The V gene's germline CDR1 is LGHDT and CDR2 YNNKEL (reference sequence). V lost 0 bases to trimming and J lost 1 base, with 17 bases between them. CDR3 DNA: TGTGCCAGCAGCCAAGATTTCCTAACGACAGAAGGCACAGATACGCAGTATTTT. Translation gives CASSQDFLTTEGTDTQYF.

The chain has TRBV6-5 and TRBJ1-2, with D perhaps TRBD1 (5 bases). V was cut by 7 bases and J by 5 bases, with 17 bases left in between. The germline CDR1 and CDR2 sequences are MNHEY and SVGAGI. This CDR3 has 14 amino acids. The CDR3 sequence is CASTEEQAAYGYTF. The DNA for the CDR3 is TGTGCCAGCACAGAAGAACAGGCCGCTTATGGCTACACCTTC.

This rearrangement joins TRBV4-1 to TRBJ1-5, with unresolved D. From germline, CDR1 is MGHRA and CDR2 YSYEKL. The CDR3 totals 17 residues. Deletions cut 4 bases from V and 3 bases from J, with 19 bases between. The CDR3 loop is CASSPTPTILPNQPQHF. The CDR3, as DNA: TGCGCCAGCAGCCCTACCCCAACTATTCTGCCCAATCAGCCCCAGCATTTT.

Comments on this clone: Different DNA sequences within this sample yield the same CDR3. V is TRBV6-1 and J is TRBJ1-2; 9 nucleotides agree with TRBD1. The trim removed 3 bases at V and 3 bases at J, leaving 5 bases unmatched. The CDR3 length is 15 residues. Germline CDR1 and CDR2: MNHNS and SASEGT. The DNA for the CDR3 is TGTGCCAGCAGTGACGTCGGACAGGGGTACTATGGCTACACCTTC. It is translated as CASSDVGQGYYGYTF.